The 18 T cell receptor beta chains reported below all come from one sample, sequenced in a study of cytomegalovirus exposure and HLA in healthy donors. The PCR had 60 Vbeta and 13 Jbeta primers. Method: immunoSEQ multiplex PCR; TCRdb's copy keeps in-frame clones and lacks some. This sample has about 150,000 clones, with 81% found just once. Sequenced input: PBMCs. The receptor set was obtained from a man in his forties or fifties in good health and CMV-seropositive.

The chain employs TRBV5-1 and TRBJ1-4; 7 nucleotides line up with TRBD1. This CDR3 region has 15 residues. Per the germline V gene, CDR1 is SGHRS and CDR2 is YFSETQ. V gave up 3 bases and J gave up 7 bases; unmatched junction bases: 9. The CDR3 reads CASSYSGTEIEKLFF. CDR3 nucleotides: TGCGCCAGCAGCTATTCGGGGACAGAAATTGAAAAACTGTTTTTT.

The chain couples TRBV7-2 to TRBJ2-3; perhaps TRBD1 as D (5 bases). The V gene's germline CDR1 is SGHTA and CDR2 FQGNSA. The ends were cut back, 2 bases at V and 1 base at J, with 10 bases in the middle. The CDR3 sequence is 15 residues long. CDR3 nucleotides: TGTGCCAGCAGCTTATACGGACAAGGCACAGATACGCAGTATTTT. This encodes CASSLYGQGTDTQYF. The full variable domain, with the rest looked up from reference TRBV7-2 and TRBJ2-3, is GAGVSQSPSNKVTEKGKDVELRCDPISGHTALYWYRQSLGQGLEFLIYFQGNSAPDKSGLPSDRFSAERTGGSVSTLTIQRTQQEDSAVYLCASSLYGQGTDTQYFGPGTRLTVL.

The chain is built from TRBV5-4 and TRBJ1-3, with a tentative D call TRBD1 (5 bases). The germline V gene encodes CDR1 SGHNT and CDR2 YYREEE (reference sequence). The CDR3 loop spans 15 amino acids. V lost 0 bases and J 2 bases, leaving 9 bases between the germline ends. The chain's CDR3 is CASSLGGVAGNTIYF. The CDR3 region has the DNA TGTGCCAGCAGCTTGGGGGGCGTGGCTGGAAACACCATATATTTT.

As concerns this clone: The CDR3 does not close with the conserved phenylalanine or tryptophan, likely indicating a read error. This chain connects TRBV18 to TRBJ1-5; TRBD1 agrees at 9 bases. The trim removed 6 bases at V and 7 bases at J, leaving 7 bases unmatched. Looked up from germline, CDR1 is KGHSH and CDR2 is LQKENI. This CDR3 region has 14 residues. In nucleotides, the CDR3 is TGTGCCAGCTCGACCGGACAGGGGTTGCAGCCCCAGCATTCT. Its translation is CASSTGQGLQPQHS.

This chain links TRBV28 with TRBJ2-4, with 7 bases identical to TRBD1. With 6 bases clipped from V and 3 bases from J, the junction kept 8 bases outside the gene matches. This CDR3 has 15 amino acids. Germline V lookup: CDR1 MDHEN, CDR2 SYDVKM. The CDR3, as DNA: TGTGCCAGCAGCTCGACGGGACAGAACAAAAACATTCAGTACTTC. Its translation: CASSSTGQNKNIQYF.

The V and J genes are TRBV6-5 and TRBJ1-4, with 7 nucleotides matching TRBD1. CDR3 size: 15 residues. V trimming: 0 bases; J trimming: 5 bases; junction bases outside the gene matches: 3. Per germline, CDR1 MNHEY and CDR2 SVGAGI. In nucleotides, the CDR3 is TGTGCCAGCAGTTACTCAGGCAGGGGGAATGAAAAACTGTTTTTT. Translating gives CASSYSGRGNEKLFF.

The chain links TRBV30 to TRBJ2-3, with 8 bases lining up with TRBD2. CDR3 length: 15 residues. Germline loops: CDR1 GTSNPN, CDR2 SVGIG (reference sequence). V trimming: 5 bases; J trimming: 4 bases; junction bases outside the gene matches: 11. In DNA, the CDR3 is TGTGCCTGGTCGGCGGCGGGAGGCCTTTCAGATACGCAGTATTTT. It is translated as CAWSAAGGLSDTQYF.

The chain carries TRBV6-5 and TRBJ2-2; 8 bases match TRBD1. The trim removed 6 bases at V and 6 bases at J, leaving 9 bases unmatched. The CDR3 is 15 residues long. Germline CDR1 and CDR2: MNHEY and SVGAGI. Written as DNA, the CDR3 is TGTGCCAGCAGCCGACTTCAGGGGGCGGCCGGGGAGCTGTTTTTT. Its protein product is CASSRLQGAAGELFF.

The CDR3 coding sequence is TGCGCCAGCAGTGAAACCCGACTAGCGAGCACAGATACGCAGTATTTT. Amino acids: CASSETRLASTDTQYF. The V gene is TRBV10-1, the J gene TRBJ2-3; 8 positions match TRBD2. The germline gives CDR1 WNHNN, CDR2 SYGVQD (reference sequence). This CDR3 comprises 16 residues. The V gene end was trimmed by 3 bases and the J gene end by 0 bases; junction bases not matched to a gene: 5.

This clone was seen more than once but under ten times. The V and J genes are TRBV5-6 and TRBJ1-6; 7 bases match TRBD1. The CDR3 is 15 amino acids. Germline CDR1 reads SGHDT; CDR2 reads YYEEEE. V lost 4 bases to trimming and J lost 3 bases; unmatched junction nucleotides: 4. CDR3 in DNA: TGTGCCAGCAGCCTCCGGGACAGCTATAATTCACCCCTCCACTTT. Amino acid sequence: CASSLRDSYNSPLHF.

In nucleotides, the CDR3 is TGTGCCAGCAGTGAAACTAACCGAAATGAGCAGTTCTTC. It codes for CASSETNRNEQFF. V usage is TRBV2 and J usage is TRBJ2-1, with D unresolved. This CDR3 region has 13 residues. The V and J ends lost 2 bases and 7 bases respectively, with 9 bases between them. CDR1 is SNHLY, CDR2 FYNNEI, per germline.

This chain uses TRBV2 with TRBJ2-2, with TRBD2 identical over 11 bases. The V segment lost 6 bases and the J segment 7 bases; nucleotides outside the gene matches: 10. This CDR3 contains 16 residues. From germline, CDR1 is SNHLY and CDR2 FYNNEI. The CDR3 here is CASRSTSGVFFGELFF. DNA for the CDR3: TGTGCCAGCAGGTCGACTAGCGGGGTCTTTTTCGGGGAGCTGTTTTTT.

The chain couples TRBV6-1 to TRBJ1-2; 7 bases are a match to TRBD1. CDR1 and CDR2 (germline): MNHNS, SASEGT. The CDR3 is made up of 16 amino acids. V shed 0 bases and J 5 bases; nucleotides not matched to a gene: 9. CDR3 protein: CASSEAPNRQGYGYTF. CDR3 sequence (DNA): TGTGCCAGCAGTGAAGCCCCGAATCGACAGGGTTATGGCTACACCTTC.

V is TRBV28 and J is TRBJ1-5, with TRBD1 as a possible D gene (5 bases). This CDR3 spans 13 amino acids. CDR1 and CDR2 from the germline V gene are MDHEN and SYDVKM. Trimming took 5 bases from V and 3 from J, leaving 8 bases between them. CDR3 sequence reads: CASSRDFNQPQHF. CDR3 nucleotide sequence: TGTGCCAGCAGTCGGGACTTCAATCAGCCCCAGCATTTT.

J is TRBJ2-1 and V is TRBV5-1; 10 positions agree with TRBD1. In germline, CDR1 is SGHRS, CDR2 YFSETQ. The CDR3 length is 15 residues. Unmatched junction bases numbered 3, after V lost 4 bases and J lost 2 bases. DNA for the CDR3: TGCGCCAGCAGCCTAGGGACAGGGGCCTACAATGAGCAGTTCTTC. Protein sequence: CASSLGTGAYNEQFF. The full variable domain, in which reference TRBV5-1 and TRBJ2-1 provide the parts outside the CDR3, is KAGVTQTPRYLIKTRGQQVTLSCSPISGHRSVSWYQQTPGQGLQFLFEYFSETQRNKGNFPGRFSGRQFSNSRSEMNVSTLELGDSALYLCASSLGTGAYNEQFFGPGTRLTVL.

This chain links TRBV28 with TRBJ1-5; D not resolved. Germline V gene sequence: CDR1 MDHEN, CDR2 SYDVKM. Trimming pared 4 bases from V and 4 bases from J, leaving 11 bases between. The CDR3 runs 14 residues. The CDR3 spells CASSSPRGNQPQHF. CDR3 nucleotide sequence: TGTGCCAGCAGTTCCCCCCGGGGAAATCAGCCCCAGCATTTT.

The rearrangement joins TRBV28 to TRBJ1-1, with no clear D. Germline values: CDR1 MDHEN, CDR2 SYDVKM. The CDR3 length is 13 residues. V lost 7 bases and J lost 5, with 14 bases in between. CDR3 loop: CASTTQSDTEAFF. CDR3 DNA: TGTGCCAGCACCACACAAAGCGATACTGAAGCTTTCTTT.

V usage is TRBV27 and J usage is TRBJ2-2, with a tentative D call TRBD1 (6 bases). This CDR3 has 15 amino acids. The ends were cut back, 4 bases at V and 1 base at J, with 10 bases in the middle. Germline values: CDR1 MNHEY, CDR2 SMNVEV (reference sequence). DNA for the CDR3: TGTGCCAGCAGTTCTACAGGGATGAACACCGGGGAGCTGTTTTTT. It translates to CASSSTGMNTGELFF.